This entry features one T cell receptor (beta chain) sequence. Its antigen is unknown. The data derive from a study of T cells after yellow fever vaccination. Whole-study results and caveats: A large majority of primary-vaccination clones showed up again after the booster (under 98% CD4, roughly 88% CD8).

Germline V lookup: CDR1 MNHEY, CDR2 SVGAGI. Deletions cut 0 bases from V and 3 bases from J, with 18 bases between. The length of the CDR3 is 18 residues. MiXCR, run by TCRdb on the 5' RACE reads, gives a single entry per CDR3 protein. This table holds tens of thousands of distinct CDR3 sequences, roughly 7% found once. This chain joins TRBV6-5 and TRBJ1-5; perhaps TRBD1 as D (5 bases). The source of this sequence is a man between 18 and 35 years old who received the YFV17D yellow fever vaccine. Sequenced material: CD8+ T cells sorted from PBMCs, taken 10 to 11 days after the first yellow fever vaccination. The CDR3 DNA is TGTGCCAGCAGTTACTCGAGTCGGGACGGTGATTTCAATCAGCCCCAGCATTTT. Protein: CASSYSSRDGDFNQPQHF.